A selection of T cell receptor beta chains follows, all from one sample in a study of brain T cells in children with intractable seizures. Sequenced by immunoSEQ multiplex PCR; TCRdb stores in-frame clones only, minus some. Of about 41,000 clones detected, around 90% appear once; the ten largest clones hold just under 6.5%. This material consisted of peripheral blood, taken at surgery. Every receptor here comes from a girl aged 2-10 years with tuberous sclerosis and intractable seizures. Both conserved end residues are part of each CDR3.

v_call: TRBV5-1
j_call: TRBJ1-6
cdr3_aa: CASSLEADYSPLHF

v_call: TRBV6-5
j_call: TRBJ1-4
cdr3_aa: CASSTQGNNAEKLFF

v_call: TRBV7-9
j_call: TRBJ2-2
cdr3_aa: CASSLTGDTGELFF

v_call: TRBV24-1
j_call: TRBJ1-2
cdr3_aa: CATSAPTGNYGYTF

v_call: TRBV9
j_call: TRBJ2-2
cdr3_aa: CASSAPGTDWYGLTGELFF

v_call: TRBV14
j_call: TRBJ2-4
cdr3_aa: CASSQDIAKNIQYF

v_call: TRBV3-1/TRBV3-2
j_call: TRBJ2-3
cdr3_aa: CASSQVDGDTQYF

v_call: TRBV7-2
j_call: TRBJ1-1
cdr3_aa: CASSLLQGGAFF

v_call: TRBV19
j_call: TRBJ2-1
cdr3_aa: CASSVSGTVTYNEQFF

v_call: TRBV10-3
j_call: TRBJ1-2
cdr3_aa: CAIHSGRGRKNDGYTF

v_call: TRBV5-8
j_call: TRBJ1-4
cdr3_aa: CASSRSGGATNEKLFF

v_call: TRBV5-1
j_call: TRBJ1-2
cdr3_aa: CASSLDRGLYGYTF

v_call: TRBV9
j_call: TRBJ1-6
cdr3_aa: CASSVVGNNSPLHF

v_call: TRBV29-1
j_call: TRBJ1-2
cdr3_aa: CSVDVTGSYGYTF

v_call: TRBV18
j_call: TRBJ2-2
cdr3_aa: CASSPPGELFF

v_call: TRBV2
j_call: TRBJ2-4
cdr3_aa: CASSDLGLGLAKNIQYF

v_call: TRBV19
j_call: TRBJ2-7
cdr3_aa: CASSTPRQSSYEQYF

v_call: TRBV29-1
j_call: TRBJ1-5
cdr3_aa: CSVAWAKGQPQHF

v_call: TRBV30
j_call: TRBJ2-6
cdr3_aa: CAWTLRAAGANVLTF

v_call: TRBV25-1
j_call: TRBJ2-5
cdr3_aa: CASSDGGGYVLETQYF

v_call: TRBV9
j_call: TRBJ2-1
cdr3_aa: CASSWGHTGYNEQFF

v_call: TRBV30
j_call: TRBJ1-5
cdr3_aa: CAWSLKVDRPKGDSNQPQHF

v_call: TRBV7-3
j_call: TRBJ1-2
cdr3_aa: CASSPGRERYGYTF

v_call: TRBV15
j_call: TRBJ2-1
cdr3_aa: CATSREIGLIREQFF

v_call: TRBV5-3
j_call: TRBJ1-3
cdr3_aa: CARNRDRRNTIYF

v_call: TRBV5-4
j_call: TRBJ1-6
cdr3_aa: CASSLVGQMNSPLHF

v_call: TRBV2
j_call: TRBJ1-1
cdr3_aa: CAIAQGANTEAFF

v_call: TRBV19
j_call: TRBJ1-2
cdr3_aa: CASSIQGGNGYTF

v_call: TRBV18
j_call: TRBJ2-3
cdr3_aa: CASSPPQGGSDTQYF

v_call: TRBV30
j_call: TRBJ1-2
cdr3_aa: CAWRDAGDYGYTF

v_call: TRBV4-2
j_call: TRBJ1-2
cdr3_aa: CASSKGQGPDGYTF

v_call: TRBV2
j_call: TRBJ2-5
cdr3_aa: CASSEGLAVGETQYF

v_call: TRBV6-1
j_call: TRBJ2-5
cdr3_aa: CASSEIQGRQETQYF

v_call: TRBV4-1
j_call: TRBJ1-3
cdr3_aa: CASSQAQFSGNTIYF

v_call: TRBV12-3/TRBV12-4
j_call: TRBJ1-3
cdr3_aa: CASSPLGNTIYF

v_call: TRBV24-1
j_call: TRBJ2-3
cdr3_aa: CATSEYPSGGADTQYF

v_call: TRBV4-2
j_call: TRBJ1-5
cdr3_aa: CASSQDAGPQAISPQHF

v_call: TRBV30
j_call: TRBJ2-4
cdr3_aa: CAWTSVQGAIQYF

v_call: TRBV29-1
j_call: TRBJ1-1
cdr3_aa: CSVSTVNTEAFF

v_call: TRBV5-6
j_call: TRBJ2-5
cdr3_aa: CASSLPPIRAGGTETQYF

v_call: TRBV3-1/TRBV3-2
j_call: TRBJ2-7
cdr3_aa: CASSQRGGFYEQYF

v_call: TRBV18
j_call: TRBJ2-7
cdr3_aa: CASSPQGNPYEQYF

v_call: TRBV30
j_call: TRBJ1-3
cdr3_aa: CAFDRYPGNTIYF

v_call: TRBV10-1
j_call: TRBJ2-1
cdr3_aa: CASSLDRDEQFF

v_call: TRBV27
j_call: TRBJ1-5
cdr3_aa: CASSLFVGSNQPQHF

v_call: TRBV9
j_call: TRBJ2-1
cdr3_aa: CASSVRLGGNEQFF

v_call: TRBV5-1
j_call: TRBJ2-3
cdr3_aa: CASSFGSGTDTQYF

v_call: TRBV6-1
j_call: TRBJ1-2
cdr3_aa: CASSEPGGPNYGYTF

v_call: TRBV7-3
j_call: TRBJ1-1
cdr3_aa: CASSLHLNTEAFF